A single sample is the source of the 6 T cell receptor beta chains below, sequenced in a study of human T cells and chemical hapten exposure. TCRdb re-called the RACE reads with MiXCR, one entry per CDR3 protein. The top ten hold under 4.5% of the sample, which has about 100,000 distinct CDR3 sequences, about 10% seen once. As for time point: patch test 1, 2 weeks after DPC sensitization. Indicated treatment: therapeutic diphenylcyclopropenone sensitization with weekly scalp DPC. The starting material was whole blood, obtained in connection with sensitization to the hapten diphenylcyclopropenone (DPC). The receptors here all came from a woman aged 35 to 49 with alopecia areata. Some clones in this sample may be carry-over from other donors' samples.

The J gene is TRBJ1-4, the V gene TRBV20-1; D is unresolved. The CDR3 totals 17 residues. In germline, CDR1 is DFQATT, CDR2 SNEGSKA (reference sequence). V lost 3 bases, J lost 6 bases, and 23 bases lay in between. The CDR3 DNA sequence: TGCAGTGCTAGGGAAATAATATTACGGGGTTTGGATGAAAAACTGTTTTTT. Translation: CSAREIILRGLDEKLFF.

The chain joins TRBV5-1 to TRBJ2-5; D is uncertain. This CDR3 region has 15 residues. CDR1 and CDR2 (germline): SGHRS, YFSETQ. The V and J ends lost 2 bases and 4 bases respectively, with 15 bases between them. The CDR3 here is CASSFGSGRRETQYF. The CDR3, as DNA: TGCGCCAGCAGCTTTGGATCCGGCCGAAGAGAGACCCAGTACTTC.

This clonotype was observed at least ten times. The CDR3 DNA is TGTGCCAGCAGCGCCCGCCCCGGGACTATATACGAGCAGTACTTC. Translation gives CASSARPGTIYEQYF. The V and J genes are TRBV9 and TRBJ2-7; TRBD2 aligns across 7 bases. Losses at the gene ends were 3 bases for V and 4 bases for J; bases not matched to a gene: 10. From germline, CDR1 is SGDLS and CDR2 YYNGEE. The CDR3 spans 15 residues.

The CDR3 DNA reads as TGTGCCAGTAGTATCGAGGGACCCCCGTCCGGGGAGCTGTTTTTT. Translation gives CASSIEGPPSGELFF. V is TRBV19 and J is TRBJ2-2; D assignment may be TRBD1 or TRBD2 (5 bases each). Germline CDR1 LNHDA, CDR2 SQIVND (reference sequence). The CDR3 spans 15 residues. The V gene lost 3 bases and the J gene lost 6 bases, with 14 bases spanning the gap.

This clonotype has only a few counts. CDR3 loop: CASSLEGLEAFF. The DNA for the CDR3 is TGTGCCAGCAGCTTAGAAGGCCTTGAAGCTTTCTTT. V and J are TRBV7-8 and TRBJ1-1, with D hard to call. Germline CDR1 and CDR2: SGHVS and FQNEAQ. The V end was cut by 1 base, the J end by 7 bases, with 7 bases between. The CDR3 is 12 residues long.

This clonotype was found many times. This chain joins TRBV9 and TRBJ2-5, with TRBD2 matching over 16 bases. The CDR3 is made up of 17 amino acids. Germline V CDR1 and CDR2: SGDLS, YYNGEE. V lost 4 bases to trimming and J lost 0 bases; unmatched junction nucleotides: 3. The DNA for the CDR3 is TGTGCCAGCAGCCCGGGACTAGCGGGAGGGTACCAAGAGACCCAGTACTTC. Encoded protein: CASSPGLAGGYQETQYF.